Described below is a single TCR beta chain sequence and its context. Antigen specificity is unknown. This sample was taken from a study of monozygotic twins with inflammatory bowel disease. Study results and caveats: Among twins, concordant and discordant pairs did not differ in repertoire similarity, possibly from limited power.

Germline CDR1 and CDR2: SGHTA and FQGNSA. The CDR3 contains 16 residues. TCRdb re-called the 5' RACE reads and gives one entry per CDR3 protein, without DNA. The listing contains fewer than 550,000 distinct CDR3 sequences. Material for sequencing was blood. The chain uses TRBV7-2 and TRBJ1-1; TCRdb returns TRBD1, unconfirmable since there is no DNA. The TCR comes from a human donor with ulcerative colitis or Crohn's disease, or a healthy co-twin of an affected twin (not recorded which). The CDR3 protein is CASSPPGRGANTEAFF.